This T cell receptor beta chain emerged from a study of vaccination and CD4 T cells after COVID-19. This clonotype is labeled medium-sized. No antigen is known for it. Sequenced with the Oncomine TCR Beta short-read assay was DNA taken from cultured CD4+ T cells. TCRdb fed the PCR reads into MiXCR, producing one record per CDR3 protein. The top ten hold around a fifth of the sample, which has about 7,100 distinct CDR3 sequences, 55% to 75% seen once. This CDR3 is built from 17 residues. Treatment defined: roughly 11-day PBMC culture with coronavirus spike peptide pools or control peptides (ViraFEST assay).

The chain combines TRBV21-1 with TRBJ2-2; no DNA check was done on the table's D call, TRBD1. TRBV21-1 is a documented pseudogene. The sample taken for sequencing was CD4+ T cells from blood, cultured in vitro. The TCR sequence derives from a human donor who had recovered from COVID-19. The CDR3 sequence is CASTKESTGLNGGELFF. CDR3 in DNA: TGTGCCAGCACCAAAGAGTCGACAGGGTTAAATGGCGGGGAGCTGTTTTTT.